This T cell receptor beta chain was recovered during a study of control samples from healthy donors and cancer patients. The germline CDR1 and CDR2 sequences are SNHLY and FYNNEI. The CDR3 totals 14 residues. V was pared by 4 bases and J by 6 bases, with 12 bases between. Sequencing was performed with immunoSEQ multiplex PCR; in TCRdb, only in-frame clones are kept and a portion is missing. The sample holds some 120,000 clones; about 95% are singletons and the top ten take less than 4%. The sample was blood. The chain employs TRBV2 and TRBJ2-2; D gene ambiguous. This TCR was sampled from a man aged 25 to 40 in good health. In DNA, the CDR3 is TGTGCCAGCAGTGTAATGGCCCTCCCCGGGGAGCTGTTTTTT. Its translation is CASSVMALPGELFF. Drawing the rest from reference TRBV2 and TRBJ2-2, the complete variable domain is EPEVTQTPSHQVTQMGQEVILRCVPISNHLYFYWYRQILGQKVEFLVSFYNNEISEKSEIFDDQFSVERPDGSNFTLKIRSTKLEDSAMYFCASSVMALPGELFFGEGSRLTVL.